There are a few counts of the clone carrying this T cell receptor (beta chain). The antigen is undetermined. The data stem from a study of T cell repertoires in cytomegalovirus infection. TCRdb ran MiXCR on the reads and lists one entry per CDR3 protein. The sample lists just over 450,000 distinct CDR3 sequences; 40% to 50% were seen once. V was shortened by 1 base and J by 1 base, with 11 bases between the two germline ends. Germline V gene sequence: CDR1 SGHTA, CDR2 FQGNSA. This CDR3 has 16 amino acids. This sequence was found in a human donor in good health (CMV status not recorded). Some clones in this sample may be carry-over from other donors' samples. The chain employs TRBV7-2 and TRBJ1-5, with D unresolved. Sequences were derived from cultured PBMCs, sampled from culture after CMV antigen stimulation. In DNA, the CDR3 is TGTGCCAGCAGCTTAGTTAGGGCGGGGAGCAATCAGCCCCAGCATTTT. It translates to CASSLVRAGSNQPQHF. The variable domain in full, completed from reference TRBV7-2 and TRBJ1-5, reads GAGVSQSPSNKVTEKGKDVELRCDPISGHTALYWYRQSLGQGLEFLIYFQGNSAPDKSGLPSDRFSAERTGGSVSTLTIQRTQQEDSAVYLCASSLVRAGSNQPQHFGDGTRLSIL.